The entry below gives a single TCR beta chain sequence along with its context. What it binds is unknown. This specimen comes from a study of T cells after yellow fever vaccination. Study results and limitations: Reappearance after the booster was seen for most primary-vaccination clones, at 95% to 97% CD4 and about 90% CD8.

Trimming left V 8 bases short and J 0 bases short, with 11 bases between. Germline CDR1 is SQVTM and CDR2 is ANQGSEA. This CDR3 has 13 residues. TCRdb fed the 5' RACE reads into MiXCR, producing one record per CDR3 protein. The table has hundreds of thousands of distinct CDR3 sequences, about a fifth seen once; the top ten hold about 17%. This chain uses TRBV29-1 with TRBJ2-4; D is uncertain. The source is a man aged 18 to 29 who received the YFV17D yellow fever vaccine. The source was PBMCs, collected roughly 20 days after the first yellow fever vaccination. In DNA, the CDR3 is TGCAGCTATTCCGCCTCAGCCAAAAACATTCAGTACTTC. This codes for CSYSASAKNIQYF.